A selection of T cell receptor beta chains follows, all from one sample in a study of T cell responses to AZD1222 COVID-19 vaccine. Assay used: immunoSEQ multiplex PCR; TCRdb lists only in-frame clones, some missing. Here the sample spans around 180,000 clones, 85% to 95% being singletons. The source was peripheral blood, collected on day 0 of AZD1222 vaccination. Receptors originate from an adult in good health. The CDR3 runs from the conserved cysteine through the conserved F or W. A D gene is named only where the DNA matches it firmly. Size values are once, few and many counts, or a class for expanded clones, and some rows have none.

CDR3,DNA,J,V,D,size
CASSPVRGPNTGELFF,TGTGCCAGCAGCCCAGTAAGGGGCCCTAACACCGGGGAGCTGTTTTTT,TRBJ2-2,TRBV11-3,NA,NA
CASRRTGGSSYNEQFF,TGTGCCAGCAGAAGGACAGGGGGCTCCTCCTACAATGAGCAGTTCTTC,TRBJ2-1,TRBV7-9,TRBD1,NA
CASSRGANYGYTF,TGTGCCAGCTCGCGGGGTGCCAACTATGGCTACACCTTC,TRBJ1-2,TRBV18,NA,NA
CASSRQGGYNEQFF,TGTGCCAGCAGTCGACAGGGAGGCTACAATGAGCAGTTCTTC,TRBJ2-1,TRBV2,NA,NA
CASRRTGGNEQFF,TGTGCCAGCAGGCGGACAGGGGGAAATGAGCAGTTCTTC,TRBJ2-1,TRBV14,TRBD1,NA
CASSPLKGGAGELFF,TGTGCCAGCAGCCCCCTCAAGGGGGGGGCCGGGGAGCTGTTTTTT,TRBJ2-2,TRBV4-2,NA,NA
CATLQGTGELFF,TGTGCCACCCTACAGGGCACCGGGGAGCTGTTTTTT,TRBJ2-2,TRBV10-3,NA,NA
CASSIFGELAKNIQYF,TGTGCCAGTAGTATATTCGGGGAACTAGCCAAAAACATTCAGTACTTC,TRBJ2-4,TRBV19,NA,few
CASSPGATNEKLFF,TGTGCCAGCAGCCCAGGGGCAACTAATGAAAAACTGTTTTTT,TRBJ1-4,TRBV7-9,NA,few
CASSSASATEAFF,TGTGCCAGCAGCTCCGCTTCGGCCACTGAAGCTTTCTTT,TRBJ1-1,TRBV7-9,NA,NA
CASSPDPPGELFF,TGCGCCAGCAGCCCCGACCCACCCGGGGAGCTGTTTTTT,TRBJ2-2,TRBV4-1,NA,NA
CASSQGTDTDTQYF,TGTGCCAGCAGCCAAGGCACAGACACAGATACGCAGTATTTT,TRBJ2-3,TRBV4-2,NA,once
CASSYGGANQPQHF,TGTGCCAGCAGTTATGGGGGGGCCAATCAGCCCCAGCATTTT,TRBJ1-5,TRBV6-5,NA,few
CASSYITNTEAFF,TGTGCCAGCAGTTACATCACGAACACTGAAGCTTTCTTT,TRBJ1-1,TRBV6-5,NA,NA
CATSRGSSGTFNEQYF,TGTGCCACCAGCAGAGGCTCTAGCGGGACTTTCAACGAGCAGTACTTC,TRBJ2-7,TRBV15,TRBD2,NA
CASSSGGRWEINQPQHF,TGTGCCAGCAGCTCCGGGGGCCGCTGGGAGATCAATCAGCCCCAGCATTTT,TRBJ1-5,TRBV7-8,NA,NA
CASTGPYNEQFF,TGTGCCAGTACCGGACCTTACAATGAGCAGTTCTTC,TRBJ2-1,TRBV2,NA,NA
CATSRVSVTGELFF,TGTGCCACCAGCAGAGTTTCAGTGACCGGGGAGCTGTTTTTT,TRBJ2-2,TRBV15,NA,once
CASSQRDTEAFF,TGTGCCAGCAGCCAACGGGATACTGAAGCTTTCTTT,TRBJ1-1,TRBV3-1/TRBV3-2,NA,NA
CAGQSLLNQPQHF,TGTGCCGGCCAGTCCCTCCTTAATCAGCCCCAGCATTTT,TRBJ1-5,TRBV19,NA,NA
CASPGTANSPLHF,TGTGCCAGCCCTGGGACGGCTAATTCACCCCTCCACTTT,TRBJ1-6,TRBV7-3,NA,NA
CASSLTLGGGGDGYTF,TGTGCCAGCAGTTTGACTTTAGGGGGCGGCGGGGATGGCTACACCTTC,TRBJ1-2,TRBV28,TRBD1,medium-sized
CASSLTAGGLTYNEQFF,TGCGCCAGCAGCCTTACAGCGGGGGGGCTGACCTACAATGAGCAGTTCTTC,TRBJ2-1,TRBV4-1,TRBD2,NA
CASRTGTGDNSPLHF,TGTGCCAGCAGGACCGGGACAGGGGACAATTCACCCCTCCACTTT,TRBJ1-6,TRBV28,TRBD1,NA
CASSPPPGVNTEAFF,TGTGCCAGCTCACCACCGCCAGGGGTGAACACTGAAGCTTTCTTT,TRBJ1-1,TRBV18,NA,NA
CASSYEGAGEAFF,TGTGCCAGCTCCTACGAGGGGGCGGGTGAAGCTTTCTTT,TRBJ1-1,TRBV2,TRBD1,NA
CASSSRVSGANVLTF,TGTGCCAGCAGTTCCAGGGTGTCTGGGGCCAACGTCCTGACTTTC,TRBJ2-6,TRBV6-5,NA,once
CASSPGSGANVLTF,TGTGCCAGCAGTCCTGGATCTGGGGCCAACGTCCTGACTTTC,TRBJ2-6,TRBV6-4,NA,NA
CASSGGLTDTQYF,TGTGCCAGCAGCGGGGGACTCACAGATACGCAGTATTTT,TRBJ2-3,TRBV5-4,NA,few
CASSESPANGYTF,TGTGCCAGCAGTGAATCCCCTGCAAATGGCTACACCTTC,TRBJ1-2,TRBV25-1,NA,NA
CASSGGAGANVLTF,TGTGCCAGCAGTGGGGGGGCTGGGGCCAACGTCCTGACTTTC,TRBJ2-6,TRBV2,NA,NA
CASSLDGAGDTQYF,TGTGCCAGCAGCTTAGACGGGGCGGGAGATACGCAGTATTTT,TRBJ2-3,TRBV7-9,NA,NA
CAISEGGNQPQHF,TGTGCCATCAGTGAAGGGGGCAATCAGCCCCAGCATTTT,TRBJ1-5,TRBV10-3,NA,NA
CASSQNRGLGYGYTF,TGTGCCAGCAGCCAGAACAGGGGGTTAGGCTATGGCTACACCTTC,TRBJ1-2,TRBV28,TRBD1,NA
CASRAGGDTEAFF,TGTGCCAGCAGGGCCGGGGGTGATACTGAAGCTTTCTTT,TRBJ1-1,TRBV6-5,NA,NA
CASSPQDRRGNQPQHF,TGTGCCAGCAGCCCACAGGACAGGAGGGGCAATCAGCCCCAGCATTTT,TRBJ1-5,TRBV7-2,TRBD1,few
CASSREEGEWDTEAFF,TGTGCCAGCAGCCGCGAGGAGGGCGAATGGGACACTGAAGCTTTCTTT,TRBJ1-1,TRBV7-2,NA,NA